In this sample, the clone carrying this TCR beta chain turned up a few times. As yet, its antigen is unknown. The authors sorted CD4+ naive, central memory, regulatory and stem cell-like memory cells via CD45RO/CCR7/CD25/CD127/CD95/CD27. This sample stems from a study of beta chain features in type 1 diabetes. Whole-study findings and limits: Equally in patients and controls, PCR might preferentially amplify shorter templates. The VDJ junctions of type 1 diabetes patients carried fewer insertions and more deletions.

Expressed TCRB transcripts were sequenced because the entire RNA isolate underwent reverse transcription. There were 3.4 million or so reads on average in the naive, central memory and regulatory T cell samples. Sequencing was performed with immunoSEQ multiplex PCR; in TCRdb, only in-frame clones are kept and a portion is missing. The sample includes about 360,000 clones, 10% to 15% seen only once; the top ten take more than 0.015%. The CDR3 has 18 amino acids. Germline CDR1 reads GTSNPN; CDR2 reads SVGIG (reference sequence). The ends lost 3 bases at V and 5 bases at J; junction bases unmatched: 12.

This sequence joins TRBV30 and TRBJ2-5, with 16 bases fitting TRBD2. The clonotype was recovered from a man between 18 and 29 years old in good health. Sequencing was performed on naive CD4+ T cells from blood. In nucleotides, the CDR3 is TGTGCCTGGAGCGTCCCGGGACTAGCGGGGGGGCCTTTGGAGACCCAGTACTTC. Its protein product is CAWSVPGLAGGPLETQYF.